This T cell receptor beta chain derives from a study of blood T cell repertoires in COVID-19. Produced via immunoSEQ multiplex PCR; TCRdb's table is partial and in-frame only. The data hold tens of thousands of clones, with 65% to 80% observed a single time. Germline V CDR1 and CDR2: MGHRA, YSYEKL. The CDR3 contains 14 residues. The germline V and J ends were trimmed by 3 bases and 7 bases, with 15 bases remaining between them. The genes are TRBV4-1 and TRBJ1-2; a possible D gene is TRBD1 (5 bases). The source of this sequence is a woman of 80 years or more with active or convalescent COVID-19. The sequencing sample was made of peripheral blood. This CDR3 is CASSHSGRGRGYTF. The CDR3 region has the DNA TGCGCCAGCAGCCACTCAGGGAGGGGCCGTGGCTACACCTTC.